This TCR beta chain was identified during a study of regulatory T cells in long-lasting Graves disease. This clonotype was seen a handful of times. V was pared by 3 bases and J by 1 base, with 5 bases between. The CDR3 spans 13 residues. Looked up from germline, CDR1 is MNHNS and CDR2 is SASEGT. This sample's time point: newly diagnosed GD, antithyroid drugs for less than 3 months. PBMCs were the source of the RNA used for TCR sequencing. CDR3 regions were amplified by Arm-PCR using iRepertoire HTBI primers to build TCR beta libraries. From the multiplex PCR reads, TCRdb called clonotypes with MiXCR, one entry per CDR3 protein. Of fewer than 350,000 distinct CDR3 sequences listed, 15% to 20% are singletons.

The chain carries TRBV6-1 and TRBJ2-3; D ambiguous. This material consisted of peripheral blood mononuclear cells (PBMCs), taken at new diagnosis, from a patient treated with antithyroid drugs. This TCR was sampled from a female donor with Graves disease. CDR3 sequence (DNA): TGTGCCAGCAGTGAGGCTCGCACAGATACGCAGTATTTT. Encoded protein: CASSEARTDTQYF.